This record concerns one T cell receptor (beta chain) sequence. Assay used: immunoSEQ multiplex PCR; TCRdb lists only in-frame clones, some missing. This repertoire shows 120,000 to 150,000 clones, more than 75% found once; its top ten account for over 5%. The data originate from a study of blood T cell repertoires in COVID-19. Sequencing used peripheral blood. The clonotype was recovered from a human donor in a cohort sampled during active COVID-19.

The CDR3 sequence: CASSLDRTSAQETQYF. The CDR3 nucleotides are TGTGCCAGCAGCTTAGATCGGACTAGCGCTCAAGAGACCCAGTACTTC. The chain employs TRBV11-2 and TRBJ2-5; TRBD2 agrees at 9 bases. Germline V gives CDR1 SGHAT, CDR2 FQNNGV. V dropped 0 bases and J dropped 2; count of bases not matched to a gene: 4. The CDR3 loop spans 16 amino acids.